The 8 T cell receptor beta chains below all came from one sample that was sequenced in a study of CD8 T cells in ankylosing spondylitis. TCRdb re-analysed the 5' RACE reads in MiXCR, keeping a single row per CDR3 protein. The sample has about 250,000 distinct CDR3 sequences; roughly a third are singletons. What was sequenced was blood, either unsorted or a sorted T cell fraction (not recorded which). These receptors originate from a male donor with ankylosing spondylitis or in good health (not recorded which).

This clonotype was counted between two and nine times. V usage is TRBV27 and J usage is TRBJ1-5, with unresolved D. Germline V lookup: CDR1 MNHEY, CDR2 SMNVEV (reference sequence). The CDR3 spans 13 residues. V shed 3 bases and J shed 1 base, with 4 bases lying between them. Here the CDR3 reads CASSFKSNQPQHF. The CDR3 DNA reads TGTGCCAGCAGTTTTAAAAGCAATCAGCCCCAGCATTTT.

V usage is TRBV5-6 and J usage is TRBJ2-1, with D uncertain. CDR1 is SGHDT and CDR2 is YYEEEE in the germline V gene. The V gene lost 4 bases and the J gene lost 4 bases, with 12 bases spanning the gap. This CDR3 region has 14 residues. For the CDR3, the DNA is TGTGCCAGCAGCCTGGACGCCCTTTACAATGAGCAGTTCTTC. This gives the protein CASSLDALYNEQFF.

This clonotype has just one count. The CDR3 DNA reads TGCGCCAGCATGCGGGTAGCGGGGGATTCCTACGAGCAGTACTTC. Protein: CASMRVAGDSYEQYF. The chain has TRBV5-1 and TRBJ2-7; 9 nucleotides align to TRBD2. After removal of 6 bases from V and 1 base from J, the junction contained 8 bases not matched to a gene. This CDR3 region has 15 residues. The germline V gene encodes CDR1 SGHRS and CDR2 YFSETQ.

This clonotype was found a few times. V gene TRBV5-4 combines with J gene TRBJ2-5, with no clear D. CDR3 length: 12 amino acids. Germline loops: CDR1 SGHNT, CDR2 YYREEE (reference sequence). Trimming cost V 4 bases and J 5 bases, with 9 bases left between them. CDR3 sequence: CASSMERETQYF. The CDR3, as DNA: TGTGCCAGCAGCATGGAGAGGGAGACCCAGTACTTC.

At least ten counts were recorded for this clonotype. This chain uses TRBV29-1 with TRBJ2-7; maybe TRBD2 (5 bases). Germline CDR1 SQVTM, CDR2 ANQGSEA. Trimming left V 6 bases short and J 5 bases short, with 17 bases between. This CDR3 comprises 13 residues. This chain's CDR3 is CSVDGDAGDEQYF. The CDR3 DNA follows: TGCAGCGTGGACGGGGATGCCGGGGACGAGCAGTACTTC.

V gene TRBV6-4 combines with J gene TRBJ2-3, with 10 bases lining up with TRBD2. CDR3 length: 18 amino acids. CDR1 MRHNA and CDR2 SNTAGT come from the germline V gene. Germline trimming cut 8 bases from V and 7 bases from J; bases unmatched to any gene: 21. CDR3 residues: CASGKGPSAAGGRNTQYF. CDR3 DNA sequence: TGTGCCAGCGGAAAGGGGCCCTCGGCAGCGGGGGGGCGAAATACGCAGTATTTT.

This clonotype was recorded at least ten times. The gene calls are TRBV20-1 and TRBJ2-1; D tentatively fits TRBD1 or TRBD2 (5 bases each). The CDR3 extends over 13 amino acids. Per the germline V gene, CDR1 is DFQATT and CDR2 is SNEGSKA (reference sequence). Trimming pared 2 bases from V and 7 bases from J, leaving 12 bases between. The CDR3 nucleotides read TGCAGTGCTAGAAGGGGCGCGGGTAATGAGCAGTTCTTC. This sequence encodes CSARRGAGNEQFF.

This clonotype came up a few times. V is TRBV12-3 or TRBV12-4 and J is TRBJ2-1, with a weak D call TRBD1 (5 bases). This CDR3 region has 13 residues. Between the trimmed V and J ends, which lost 4 bases and 4 bases, there was a span of 8 bases. CDR3 protein: CASSWGRYNEQFF. DNA of the CDR3: TGTGCCAGCAGTTGGGGCAGATACAATGAGCAGTTCTTC.